A selection of T cell receptor beta chains follows, all from one sample in a study of blood T cells in healthy people across ages. TCRdb analysed the 5' RACE reads with MiXCR anew, one entry per CDR3 protein. The sample shows over a million distinct CDR3 sequences, roughly two fifths of them seen only once. What was sequenced was blood. The source is a young woman in good health. CDR3s include the opening cysteine and the closing phenylalanine or tryptophan. Fields, in order: CDR3 protein, clone size, V gene, J gene. Clone size is given for some rows only: seen once, a few or many times, or a class if the clone is expanded.

CDR3 protein: CASSFYGETQYF
clone size: many
V gene: TRBV7-9
J gene: TRBJ2-5

CDR3 protein: CASSPGAGFRSNTEAFF
clone size: .
V gene: TRBV27
J gene: TRBJ1-1

CDR3 protein: CATSGDLAVQFF
clone size: .
V gene: TRBV15
J gene: TRBJ2-1

CDR3 protein: CASTSGSQRRDTQYF
clone size: .
V gene: TRBV28
J gene: TRBJ2-3

CDR3 protein: CASSVTSGRAWSYNEQYF
clone size: .
V gene: TRBV9
J gene: .

CDR3 protein: CASSLFDSTEAFF
clone size: .
V gene: TRBV5-8
J gene: TRBJ1-1

CDR3 protein: CASSYGTPDLADGELFF
clone size: .
V gene: TRBV6-6
J gene: TRBJ2-2

CDR3 protein: CASSVGTFYGNEQFF
clone size: .
V gene: TRBV7-3
J gene: TRBJ2-1

CDR3 protein: CASSQESGFREQYF
clone size: .
V gene: TRBV4-2
J gene: TRBJ2-4

CDR3 protein: CSVAEQLNTEAFF
clone size: once
V gene: TRBV29-1
J gene: TRBJ1-1

CDR3 protein: CASSGTFNYGYTF
clone size: few
V gene: TRBV4-3
J gene: TRBJ1-2

CDR3 protein: CATQTGNTEAFF
clone size: .
V gene: TRBV10-3
J gene: TRBJ1-1

CDR3 protein: CAISEYRVHRHGYTF
clone size: .
V gene: TRBV10-3
J gene: TRBJ1-2

CDR3 protein: CSARANRATYNEQFF
clone size: .
V gene: TRBV20-1
J gene: TRBJ2-1

CDR3 protein: CASSSWAKITDTQYF
clone size: few
V gene: TRBV11-2
J gene: TRBJ2-3

CDR3 protein: CSATTSGGAFVSEQFF
clone size: few
V gene: TRBV20-1
J gene: TRBJ2-1

CDR3 protein: CASSEYDRANSPLHF
clone size: once
V gene: TRBV25-1
J gene: TRBJ1-6

CDR3 protein: CSARADGSIQYF
clone size: .
V gene: TRBV20-1
J gene: .

CDR3 protein: CASSLIGRGEAQYF
clone size: once
V gene: TRBV27
J gene: TRBJ2-5

CDR3 protein: CASRPGDGWEQYF
clone size: .
V gene: TRBV7-9
J gene: TRBJ2-7

CDR3 protein: CSARGDLDNYGYTF
clone size: .
V gene: TRBV20-1
J gene: TRBJ1-2

CDR3 protein: CAWSVLAAYNEQYF
clone size: .
V gene: TRBV30
J gene: TRBJ2-5

CDR3 protein: CSARSPQAGGLYEQYF
clone size: few
V gene: TRBV20-1
J gene: TRBJ2-7

CDR3 protein: CAIRGGASTDTQYF
clone size: .
V gene: TRBV10-3
J gene: TRBJ2-3

CDR3 protein: CASSKTSNQGNEQFF
clone size: few
V gene: TRBV9
J gene: TRBJ2-1

CDR3 protein: CASSSIAGTKNNEQYF
clone size: .
V gene: TRBV11-2
J gene: TRBJ2-5

CDR3 protein: CASSPWRGSNQPQHF
clone size: few
V gene: TRBV3-1
J gene: TRBJ1-5

CDR3 protein: CSEGRRLGTQYF
clone size: .
V gene: TRBV29-1
J gene: TRBJ2-5

CDR3 protein: CASSLWPSGDNEQFF
clone size: few
V gene: TRBV7-3
J gene: TRBJ2-1

CDR3 protein: CASSPTRLNQPQHF
clone size: .
V gene: TRBV6-5
J gene: TRBJ1-5

CDR3 protein: CSVDGGFNTEAFF
clone size: few
V gene: TRBV29-1
J gene: TRBJ1-1

CDR3 protein: CASSSPTSVTYEQYF
clone size: few
V gene: TRBV6-6
J gene: TRBJ2-7

CDR3 protein: CASSSFTGVHGYTF
clone size: .
V gene: TRBV6-6
J gene: TRBJ1-2

CDR3 protein: CASSQYRITDTQYF
clone size: .
V gene: TRBV4-1
J gene: TRBJ2-3

CDR3 protein: CSVAGGGSRTYNEQFF
clone size: .
V gene: TRBV29-1
J gene: TRBJ2-1

CDR3 protein: CASSSLASGNTEAFF
clone size: few
V gene: TRBV27
J gene: TRBJ1-1

CDR3 protein: CSAITAEGNGYTF
clone size: .
V gene: TRBV20-1
J gene: TRBJ1-2

CDR3 protein: CSARDEVPRTQYF
clone size: .
V gene: TRBV20-1
J gene: TRBJ2-5

CDR3 protein: CATCGNNQPQHF
clone size: .
V gene: TRBV6-2/TRBV6-3
J gene: TRBJ1-5

CDR3 protein: CASSTLQGDTEAFF
clone size: .
V gene: TRBV5-1
J gene: TRBJ1-1

CDR3 protein: CASSFGAGGYQPQHF
clone size: .
V gene: TRBV7-9
J gene: TRBJ1-5

CDR3 protein: CSARGLAGAPYNEQFF
clone size: few
V gene: TRBV20-1
J gene: TRBJ2-1

CDR3 protein: CASSITVGSGFNEQFF
clone size: few
V gene: TRBV7-2
J gene: TRBJ2-1

CDR3 protein: CASSANRGQLSSYNEQFF
clone size: few
V gene: TRBV7-2
J gene: TRBJ2-1

CDR3 protein: CSASLGQDTGELFF
clone size: few
V gene: TRBV20-1
J gene: TRBJ2-2

CDR3 protein: CASSYLGPGQHF
clone size: .
V gene: TRBV6-6
J gene: TRBJ1-5

CDR3 protein: CAISDESRYNEQFF
clone size: .
V gene: TRBV10-3
J gene: TRBJ2-1

CDR3 protein: CASSVDALKISGNTIYF
clone size: .
V gene: TRBV9
J gene: TRBJ1-3

CDR3 protein: CASSAQMSYEQYF
clone size: .
V gene: TRBV7-9
J gene: TRBJ2-7

CDR3 protein: CASSQEEASHNSPLHF
clone size: once
V gene: TRBV4-1
J gene: TRBJ1-6

CDR3 protein: CSAGAGSGQYF
clone size: .
V gene: TRBV20-1
J gene: TRBJ2-3

CDR3 protein: CASSYLGQPNEKLFF
clone size: .
V gene: TRBV6-6
J gene: TRBJ1-4

CDR3 protein: CSAKTSGTDTQYF
clone size: many
V gene: TRBV20-1
J gene: TRBJ2-3

CDR3 protein: CASSFARGDTQYF
clone size: few
V gene: TRBV5-6
J gene: TRBJ2-3